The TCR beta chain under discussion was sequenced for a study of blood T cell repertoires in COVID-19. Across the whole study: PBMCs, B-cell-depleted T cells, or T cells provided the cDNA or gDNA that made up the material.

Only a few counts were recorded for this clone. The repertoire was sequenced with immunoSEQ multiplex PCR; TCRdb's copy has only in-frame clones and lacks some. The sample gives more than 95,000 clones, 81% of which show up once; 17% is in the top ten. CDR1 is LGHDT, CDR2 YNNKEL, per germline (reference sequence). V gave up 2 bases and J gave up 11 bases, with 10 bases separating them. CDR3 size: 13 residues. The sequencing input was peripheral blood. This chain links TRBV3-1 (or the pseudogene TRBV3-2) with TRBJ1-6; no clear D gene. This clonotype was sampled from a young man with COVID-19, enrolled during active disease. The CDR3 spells CASSQSREAPLHF. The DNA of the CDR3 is TGTGCCAGCAGCCAATCCAGAGAGGCACCCCTCCACTTT.